Listed below are T cell receptor beta chains from one sample, sequenced in a study of persistence of HIV-infected CD4 T cells. These receptors have no identified antigens. TCRdb's table, derived via immunoSEQ multiplex PCR, lists solely in-frame clones and lacks some. The sample shows more than 35,000 clones, approximately 86% of them seen only once. Material: CD4+ T cells sorted from PBMCs after approximately 19-hour stimulation, obtained from a patient who received antiretroviral therapy. The receptors derive from an adult man with HIV who was CMV-seropositive. The conserved cysteine and the conserved F or W are not part of the CDR3 here. Clone size is not always given. Where it is, it says once, few, many or a class for expanded clones.

v_call: TRBV29-1
cdr3_length: 10
clone_size: .
cdr3_aa: SVGAPGYEQY

v_call: TRBV15
cdr3_length: 13
clone_size: .
cdr3_aa: ATSRGPTSGTEQF

v_call: TRBV5-8
cdr3_length: 13
clone_size: .
cdr3_aa: ASSLDASSGNTIY

v_call: TRBV28
cdr3_length: 12
clone_size: .
cdr3_aa: ASRDTTYQETQY

v_call: TRBV6-5
cdr3_length: 11
clone_size: once
cdr3_aa: ASRARSNTEAF

v_call: TRBV19
cdr3_length: 10
clone_size: .
cdr3_aa: ATAGSTYEQY

v_call: TRBV6-2/TRBV6-3
cdr3_length: 10
clone_size: once
cdr3_aa: ASSYPTYEQY

v_call: TRBV12-3/TRBV12-4
cdr3_length: 11
clone_size: .
cdr3_aa: ASSFGTYNEQF

v_call: TRBV5-1
cdr3_length: 12
clone_size: few
cdr3_aa: ASKFAFGNTEAF

v_call: TRBV5-4
cdr3_length: 12
clone_size: few
cdr3_aa: ASSSQGRDSPLH